This T cell receptor beta chain was found in a study of response to subunit inactivated influenza vaccine. Study-wide results and limits: Every seasonal influenza vaccination brings in few new T cells, the authors suggested.

Trimming took 4 bases from V and 3 from J, leaving 15 bases between them. The V gene's germline CDR1 is SQVTM and CDR2 ANQGSEA. There are 14 residues in the CDR3. MiXCR, run by TCRdb on the RT-PCR reads, gives a single entry per CDR3 protein. The sample has 450,000 to 700,000 distinct CDR3 sequences, 11% to 15% seen once. On this clonotype: Antigen specificity is unknown.

The input for sequencing was PBMCs from blood, taken 12 days after vaccination. This TCR was sampled from a man in his fifties who received an inactivated influenza vaccine. This chain joins TRBV29-1 and TRBJ1-2; D possibly corresponds to TRBD1 (6 bases). CDR3 sequence reads: CSVGGGGADYGYTF. Here the CDR3 DNA reads TGCAGCGTTGGAGGTGGGGGCGCAGACTATGGCTACACCTTC.